This entry features one TCR beta chain sequence. The record originates from a study of blood T cell repertoires in COVID-19. About the study: From the United States, Italy and Spain came samples of acute and convalescent COVID-19. T cells, B-cell-depleted T cells, or PBMCs provided the cDNA or gDNA that served as material.

In the authors' methods: Amplification with reference gene primers provided the estimates of nucleated cell counts. The table came from immunoSEQ multiplex PCR; TCRdb's copy has only in-frame clones and leaves some out. That table furnishes V, J and clone size, whereas the DNA furnished D and trimming. The sample carries under 200,000 clones, approximately 90% recorded once. Germline values: CDR1 GTSNPN, CDR2 SVGIG (reference sequence). V was cut by 3 bases and J by 3 bases, with 17 bases left in between. This CDR3 contains 15 residues. Material for sequencing was peripheral blood. The receptor was derived from a man younger than 30 with acute or convalescent COVID-19. The chain carries TRBV30 and TRBJ1-2, with D possibly being TRBD1 (6 bases). CDR3 nucleotide sequence: TGTGCCTGGAGCCCGGGACAACCGTACTACTATGGCTACACCTTC. Translating gives CAWSPGQPYYYGYTF.